This T cell receptor (beta chain) was identified during a study of blood T cell repertoires in COVID-19. Study-wide context: PBMCs, B-cell-depleted T cells, or T cells provided the cDNA or gDNA that made up the material.

Generated by immunoSEQ multiplex PCR, the TCRdb table keeps only in-frame clones and is missing some. The sample shows approximately 100,000 clones, around 85% of them seen only once. Germline values: CDR1 SGHDT, CDR2 YYEEEE. There are 14 residues in the CDR3. V lost 0 bases and J 3 bases, leaving 9 bases between the germline ends. Sequencing was performed on peripheral blood. This sequence was found in a woman over 75 with acute or convalescent COVID-19. The V gene is TRBV5-6, the J gene TRBJ1-2, with a possible D match to TRBD1 (6 bases). CDR3 loop: CASSLATGHYGYTF. The CDR3 bases are TGTGCCAGCAGCTTGGCCACAGGGCACTATGGCTACACCTTC.